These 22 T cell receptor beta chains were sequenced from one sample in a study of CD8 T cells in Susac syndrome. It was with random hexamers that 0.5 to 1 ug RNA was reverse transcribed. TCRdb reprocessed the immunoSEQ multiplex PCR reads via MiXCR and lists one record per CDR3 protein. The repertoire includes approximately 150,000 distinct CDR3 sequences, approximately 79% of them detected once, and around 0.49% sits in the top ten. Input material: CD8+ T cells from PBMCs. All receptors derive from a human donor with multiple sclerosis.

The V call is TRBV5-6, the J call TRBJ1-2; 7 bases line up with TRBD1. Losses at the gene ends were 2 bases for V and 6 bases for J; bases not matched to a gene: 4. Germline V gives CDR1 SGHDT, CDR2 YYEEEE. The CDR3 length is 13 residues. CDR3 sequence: CASSFMTGNGYTF. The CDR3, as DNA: TGTGCCAGCAGCTTTATGACAGGGAATGGCTACACCTTC.

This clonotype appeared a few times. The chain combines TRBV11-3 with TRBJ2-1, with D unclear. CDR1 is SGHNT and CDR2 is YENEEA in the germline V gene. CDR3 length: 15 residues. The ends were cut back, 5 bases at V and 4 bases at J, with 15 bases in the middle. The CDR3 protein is CASSADSRPYNEQFF. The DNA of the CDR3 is TGTGCCAGCAGCGCAGACTCCCGACCGTACAATGAGCAGTTCTTC.

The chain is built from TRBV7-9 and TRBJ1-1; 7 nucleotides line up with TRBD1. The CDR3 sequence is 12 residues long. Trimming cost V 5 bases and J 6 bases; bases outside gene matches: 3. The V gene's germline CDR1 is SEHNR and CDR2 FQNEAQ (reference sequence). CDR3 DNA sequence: TGTGCCAGCAGCGAAGACAGGGCTGAAGCTTTCTTT. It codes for CASSEDRAEAFF.

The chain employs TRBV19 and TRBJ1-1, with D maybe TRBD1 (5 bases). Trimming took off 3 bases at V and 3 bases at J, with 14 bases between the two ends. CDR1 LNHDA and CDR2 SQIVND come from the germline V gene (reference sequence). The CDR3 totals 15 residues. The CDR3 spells CASSITGGPYTEAFF. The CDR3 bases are TGTGCCAGTAGTATTACCGGGGGACCTTACACTGAAGCTTTCTTT.

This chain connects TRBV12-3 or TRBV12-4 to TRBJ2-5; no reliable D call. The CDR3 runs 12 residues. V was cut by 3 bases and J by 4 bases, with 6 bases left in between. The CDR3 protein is CASSFSAETQYF. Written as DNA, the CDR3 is TGTGCCAGCAGTTTTTCCGCAGAGACCCAGTACTTC.

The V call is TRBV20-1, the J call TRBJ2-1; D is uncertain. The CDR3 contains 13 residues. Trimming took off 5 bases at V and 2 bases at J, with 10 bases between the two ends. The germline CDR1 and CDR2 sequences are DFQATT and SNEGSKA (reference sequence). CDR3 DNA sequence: TGCAGTGCTCTAGTGCGGACCTACAATGAGCAGTTCTTC. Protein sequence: CSALVRTYNEQFF.

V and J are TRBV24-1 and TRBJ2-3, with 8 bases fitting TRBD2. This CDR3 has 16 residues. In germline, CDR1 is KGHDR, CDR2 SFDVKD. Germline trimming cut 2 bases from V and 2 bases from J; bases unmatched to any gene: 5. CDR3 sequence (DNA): TGTGCCACCAGTGATTCCCAGACTAGCGTCACAGATACGCAGTATTTT. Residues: CATSDSQTSVTDTQYF.

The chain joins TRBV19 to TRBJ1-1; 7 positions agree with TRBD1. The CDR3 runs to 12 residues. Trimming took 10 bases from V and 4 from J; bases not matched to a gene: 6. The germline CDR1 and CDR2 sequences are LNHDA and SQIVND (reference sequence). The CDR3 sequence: CATRQGGTEAFF. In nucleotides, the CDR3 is TGTGCCACCCGACAGGGCGGCACTGAAGCTTTCTTT.

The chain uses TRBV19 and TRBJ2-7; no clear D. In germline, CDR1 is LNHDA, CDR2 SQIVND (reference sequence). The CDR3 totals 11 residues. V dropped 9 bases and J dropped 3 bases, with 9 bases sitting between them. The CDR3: CASRDYYEQYF. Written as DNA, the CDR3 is TGTGCCAGCCGCGATTACTACGAGCAGTACTTC.

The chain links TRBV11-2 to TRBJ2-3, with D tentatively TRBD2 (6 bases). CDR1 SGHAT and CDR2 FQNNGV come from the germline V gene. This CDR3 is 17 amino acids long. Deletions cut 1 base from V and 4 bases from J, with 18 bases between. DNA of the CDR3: TGTGCCAGCAGCTTAGGGTCGGGGGTTGAGGGAGCAGATACGCAGTATTTT. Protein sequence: CASSLGSGVEGADTQYF.

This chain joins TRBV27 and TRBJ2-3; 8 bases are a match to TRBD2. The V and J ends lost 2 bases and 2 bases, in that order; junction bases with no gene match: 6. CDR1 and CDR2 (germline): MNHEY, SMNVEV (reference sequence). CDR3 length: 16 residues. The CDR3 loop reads CASSLGAGGLTDTQYF. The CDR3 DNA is TGTGCCAGCAGTTTAGGTGCGGGGGGCCTCACAGATACGCAGTATTTT.

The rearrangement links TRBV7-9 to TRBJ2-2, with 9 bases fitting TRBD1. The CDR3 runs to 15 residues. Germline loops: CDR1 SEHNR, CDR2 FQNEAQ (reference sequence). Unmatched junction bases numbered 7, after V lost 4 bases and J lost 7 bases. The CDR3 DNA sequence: TGTGCCAGCAGCTCCCGGGACAGGGTCGGCGGGGAGCTGTTTTTT. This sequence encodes CASSSRDRVGGELFF.

The CDR3 protein is CSARDWSNYGYTF. The CDR3 DNA sequence: TGCAGTGCTAGAGATTGGTCGAACTATGGCTACACCTTC. The V gene is TRBV20-1, the J gene TRBJ1-2, with D unresolved. Per germline, CDR1 DFQATT and CDR2 SNEGSKA (reference sequence). The CDR3 consists of 13 residues. Trimming removed 0 bases from V and 2 bases from J, with 7 bases in between.

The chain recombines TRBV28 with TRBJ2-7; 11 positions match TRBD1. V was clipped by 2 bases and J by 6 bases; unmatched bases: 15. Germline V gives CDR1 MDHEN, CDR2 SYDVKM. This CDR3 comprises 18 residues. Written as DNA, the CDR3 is TGTGCCAGCAGTTTAGGGCGGGCATCGGACAGGGGGCCTTTCGAGCAGTACTTC. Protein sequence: CASSLGRASDRGPFEQYF.

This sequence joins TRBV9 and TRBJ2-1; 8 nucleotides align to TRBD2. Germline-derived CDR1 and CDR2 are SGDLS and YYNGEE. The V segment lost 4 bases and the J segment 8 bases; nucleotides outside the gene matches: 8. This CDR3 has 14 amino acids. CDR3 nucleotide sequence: TGTGCCAGCAGCCCGCTTACTAGCGGCGATGAGCAGTTCTTC. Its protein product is CASSPLTSGDEQFF.

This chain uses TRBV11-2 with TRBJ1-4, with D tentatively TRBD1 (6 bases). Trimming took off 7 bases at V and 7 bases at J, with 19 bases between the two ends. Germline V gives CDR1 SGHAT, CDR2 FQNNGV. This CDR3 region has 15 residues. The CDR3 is CASNNGGGAFEKLFF. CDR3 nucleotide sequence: TGTGCCAGCAACAACGGCGGGGGGGCCTTTGAAAAACTGTTTTTT.

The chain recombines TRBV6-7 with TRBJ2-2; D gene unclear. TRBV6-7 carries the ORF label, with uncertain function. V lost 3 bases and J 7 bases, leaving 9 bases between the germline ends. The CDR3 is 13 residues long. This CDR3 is CASSYTGGGELFF. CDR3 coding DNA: TGTGCCAGCAGTTATACGGGCGGCGGGGAGCTGTTTTTT.

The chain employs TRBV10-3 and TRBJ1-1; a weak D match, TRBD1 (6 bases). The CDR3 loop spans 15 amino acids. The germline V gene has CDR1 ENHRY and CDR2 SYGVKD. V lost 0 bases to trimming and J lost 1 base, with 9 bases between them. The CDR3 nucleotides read TGTGCCATCAGTGAGTCGAACAGGGCGAACACTGAAGCTTTCTTT. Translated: CAISESNRANTEAFF.

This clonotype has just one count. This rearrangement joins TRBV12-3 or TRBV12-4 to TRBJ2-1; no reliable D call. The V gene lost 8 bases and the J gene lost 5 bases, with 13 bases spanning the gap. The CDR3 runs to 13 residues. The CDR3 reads CASLELENNEQFF. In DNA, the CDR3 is TGTGCCAGCCTGGAGTTGGAAAACAATGAGCAGTTCTTC.

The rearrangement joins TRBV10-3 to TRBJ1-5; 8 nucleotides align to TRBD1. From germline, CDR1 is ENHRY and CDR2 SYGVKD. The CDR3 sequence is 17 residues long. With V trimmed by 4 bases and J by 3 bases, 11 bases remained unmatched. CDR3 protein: CAISGNTQGALNQPQHF. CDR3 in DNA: TGTGCCATCAGTGGGAATACCCAGGGGGCTCTCAATCAGCCCCAGCATTTT.

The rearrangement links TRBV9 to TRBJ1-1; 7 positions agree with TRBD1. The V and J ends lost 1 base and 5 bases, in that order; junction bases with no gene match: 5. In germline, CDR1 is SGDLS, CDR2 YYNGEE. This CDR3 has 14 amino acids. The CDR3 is CASSVYRGGTEAFF. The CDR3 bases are TGTGCCAGCAGCGTATACAGGGGCGGAACTGAAGCTTTCTTT.

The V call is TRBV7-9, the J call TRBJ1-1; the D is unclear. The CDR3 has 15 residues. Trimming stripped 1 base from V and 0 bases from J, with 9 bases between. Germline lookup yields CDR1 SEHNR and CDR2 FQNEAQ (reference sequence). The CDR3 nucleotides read TGTGCCAGCAGCTTAGTATCCCATTTGAACACTGAAGCTTTCTTT. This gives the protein CASSLVSHLNTEAFF.